This is a list of T cell receptor beta chains from one sample in a study of blood T cell repertoires in COVID-19. Generated by immunoSEQ multiplex PCR, the TCRdb table keeps only in-frame clones and is missing some. The table has hundreds of thousands of clones, nearly 90% seen once. Specimen: peripheral blood. Receptors were obtained from a man aged 18 to 29 with active or convalescent COVID-19. Both conserved end residues are part of each CDR3. A D gene is named only where the DNA matches it firmly. For some rows the clone size is stated as once, few or many, or as a class when expanded; others skip it.

J gene: TRBJ2-5
V gene: TRBV5-4
D gene: TRBD2
clone size: .
CDR3 DNA: TGTGCCAGCAGCCGGAAGCTGGGACTAGCGGAAGCCCAAGAGACCCAGTACTTC
CDR3 protein: CASSRKLGLAEAQETQYF

J gene: TRBJ2-7
V gene: TRBV15
D gene: .
clone size: few
CDR3 DNA: TGTGCCACCAGCAGAGATCTCCTAGAATCCTACGAGCAGTACTTC
CDR3 protein: CATSRDLLESYEQYF

J gene: TRBJ1-2
V gene: TRBV6-5
D gene: .
clone size: .
CDR3 DNA: TGTGCCAGCACCCGGACGGAGGGAATTGGCTATGGCTACACCTTC
CDR3 protein: CASTRTEGIGYGYTF

J gene: TRBJ2-7
V gene: TRBV12-3/TRBV12-4
D gene: .
clone size: .
CDR3 DNA: TGTGCCAGCAGTTTCCAGGGCGCATACGAGCAGTACTTC
CDR3 protein: CASSFQGAYEQYF

J gene: TRBJ2-2
V gene: TRBV5-1
D gene: .
clone size: .
CDR3 DNA: TGCGCCAGCAGCTTGCAGAGCGGAAGGAACACCGGGGAGCTGTTTTTT
CDR3 protein: CASSLQSGRNTGELFF

J gene: TRBJ1-6
V gene: TRBV13
D gene: .
clone size: .
CDR3 DNA: TGTGCCAGCAGCACAGGGACAACACCCCTCCACTTT
CDR3 protein: CASSTGTTPLHF

J gene: TRBJ2-2
V gene: TRBV28
D gene: .
clone size: .
CDR3 DNA: TGTGCCAGCAGTCCAACGGGAGTTTCCGGGGAGCTGTTTTTT
CDR3 protein: CASSPTGVSGELFF

J gene: TRBJ2-2
V gene: TRBV4-3
D gene: .
clone size: .
CDR3 DNA: TGCGCCAGCAGCCAACCTTACACCGGGGAGCTGTTTTTT
CDR3 protein: CASSQPYTGELFF

J gene: TRBJ2-5
V gene: TRBV3-1/TRBV3-2
D gene: .
clone size: .
CDR3 DNA: TGTGCCAGCAGCCCGAGGGAAGAGACCCAGTACTTC
CDR3 protein: CASSPREETQYF

J gene: TRBJ1-1
V gene: TRBV7-2
D gene: .
clone size: .
CDR3 DNA: TGTGCCAGCAGCTCGACTGCCTCTAATTACTGGTACACTGAAGCTTTCTTT
CDR3 protein: CASSSTASNYWYTEAFF

J gene: TRBJ2-1
V gene: TRBV19
D gene: .
clone size: .
CDR3 DNA: TGTGCCACACTCGATCTTAGCTCCTACAATGAGCAGTTCTTC
CDR3 protein: CATLDLSSYNEQFF

J gene: TRBJ2-3
V gene: TRBV5-1
D gene: TRBD2
clone size: once
CDR3 DNA: TGCGCCAGCAGCCGGACTAGCGGGGGGTTAACAGATACGCAGTATTTT
CDR3 protein: CASSRTSGGLTDTQYF

J gene: TRBJ2-5
V gene: TRBV4-3
D gene: TRBD1
clone size: .
CDR3 DNA: TGCGCCAGCAGCCAGGAATTCGGACAGGGTGGCGAGACCCAGTACTTC
CDR3 protein: CASSQEFGQGGETQYF

J gene: TRBJ2-7
V gene: TRBV7-9
D gene: TRBD1
clone size: once
CDR3 DNA: TGTGCCAGCAGCTCACGACCGGGACAGGGCCACGAGCAGTACTTC
CDR3 protein: CASSSRPGQGHEQYF

J gene: TRBJ2-7
V gene: TRBV21-1
D gene: .
clone size: .
CDR3 DNA: TGTGCCAGCAGCGCCCGGGACGGAGGGGTCCACGAGCAGTACTTC
CDR3 protein: CASSARDGGVHEQYF

J gene: TRBJ2-7
V gene: TRBV9
D gene: .
clone size: .
CDR3 DNA: TGTGCCAGCAGCGTCAGTCTAGTCCACGAGCAGTACTTC
CDR3 protein: CASSVSLVHEQYF

J gene: TRBJ1-6
V gene: TRBV6-5
D gene: .
clone size: .
CDR3 DNA: TGTGCCAGCAGCCCCCGGGGGGGCGGGAATTCACCCCTCCACTTT
CDR3 protein: CASSPRGGGNSPLHF

J gene: TRBJ1-2
V gene: TRBV5-8
D gene: .
clone size: once
CDR3 DNA: TGTGCCAGCAGCCATCAGGGAATTTCCTATGGCTACACCTTC
CDR3 protein: CASSHQGISYGYTF

J gene: TRBJ2-7
V gene: TRBV10-3
D gene: TRBD1
clone size: .
CDR3 DNA: TGTGCCATCAGTGGACAGGGGCCCTACGAGCAGTACTTC
CDR3 protein: CAISGQGPYEQYF

J gene: TRBJ1-3
V gene: TRBV9
D gene: .
clone size: .
CDR3 DNA: TGTGCCAGCAGCGTAGAGGGGCGGGGTGACACCATATATTTT
CDR3 protein: CASSVEGRGDTIYF

J gene: TRBJ2-7
V gene: TRBV30
D gene: TRBD1
clone size: .
CDR3 DNA: TGTGCCTGGAGTCTAGACAGGGTTCCGAATGACGAGCAGTACTTC
CDR3 protein: CAWSLDRVPNDEQYF

J gene: TRBJ1-5
V gene: TRBV24-1
D gene: .
clone size: .
CDR3 DNA: TGTGCCACCAGTGATCAGGCAGGGGCTCGGCCCCAGCATTTT
CDR3 protein: CATSDQAGARPQHF

J gene: TRBJ1-2
V gene: TRBV4-2
D gene: .
clone size: few
CDR3 DNA: TGTGCCAGCAGCCAAGATGGACACAGGGATACTTATGGCTACACCTTC
CDR3 protein: CASSQDGHRDTYGYTF

J gene: TRBJ1-5
V gene: TRBV3-1/TRBV3-2
D gene: TRBD1
clone size: .
CDR3 DNA: TGTGCCAGCAGCAAACAGGGGGGCACTCAGCCCCAGCATTTT
CDR3 protein: CASSKQGGTQPQHF

J gene: TRBJ2-7
V gene: TRBV24-1
D gene: TRBD2
clone size: .
CDR3 DNA: TGTGCCACCAGGGCATCCGGGAGGCCCGAGCAGTACTTC
CDR3 protein: CATRASGRPEQYF

J gene: TRBJ2-7
V gene: TRBV7-8
D gene: .
clone size: .
CDR3 DNA: TGTGCCAGCAGCTTAGCGCTGTCTAGCGCGGCCTCCTACGAGCAGTACTTC
CDR3 protein: CASSLALSSAASYEQYF

J gene: TRBJ2-5
V gene: TRBV28
D gene: TRBD2
clone size: .
CDR3 DNA: TGTGCCAGCAGTAGGACTAGCACAGAGACCCAGTACTTC
CDR3 protein: CASSRTSTETQYF

J gene: TRBJ2-5
V gene: TRBV6-2/TRBV6-3
D gene: .
clone size: .
CDR3 DNA: TGTGCCAGCAGTTTGGTTGACGTGGGACTCCTCCAAGAGACCCAGTACTTC
CDR3 protein: CASSLVDVGLLQETQYF

J gene: TRBJ2-7
V gene: TRBV29-1
D gene: TRBD2
clone size: .
CDR3 DNA: TGCAGCGTGCAACTGGGACTAGCGGGCTACGAGCAGTACTTC
CDR3 protein: CSVQLGLAGYEQYF

J gene: TRBJ2-5
V gene: TRBV5-4
D gene: .
clone size: .
CDR3 DNA: TGTGCCAGCAGCCCCGGACAGAGCCAAGAGACCCAGTACTTC
CDR3 protein: CASSPGQSQETQYF

J gene: TRBJ2-7
V gene: TRBV28
D gene: TRBD2
clone size: .
CDR3 DNA: TGTGCCAGCAGTCCCTCCTCCCACCTAGCGGGAGGGTCCTACGAGCAGTACTTC
CDR3 protein: CASSPSSHLAGGSYEQYF

J gene: TRBJ2-1
V gene: TRBV20-1
D gene: .
clone size: .
CDR3 DNA: TGCAGTGCCCCCCTGCAGGGGGAGCAGTTCTTC
CDR3 protein: CSAPLQGEQFF

J gene: TRBJ2-1
V gene: TRBV7-6
D gene: TRBD2
clone size: many
CDR3 DNA: TGTGCCAGCAGCTTACCGGCGGGAGGGCCTAATGAGCAGTTCTTC
CDR3 protein: CASSLPAGGPNEQFF

J gene: TRBJ1-2
V gene: TRBV6-5
D gene: TRBD1
clone size: .
CDR3 DNA: TGTGCCAGCAGTTCCTGGTCGGACAGGGGGCTTGGCTACACCTTC
CDR3 protein: CASSSWSDRGLGYTF

J gene: TRBJ2-1
V gene: TRBV6-4
D gene: TRBD2
clone size: .
CDR3 DNA: TGTGCCAGCAGTGCCCTAGCGGGGGGTATGGATGAGCAGTTCTTC
CDR3 protein: CASSALAGGMDEQFF

J gene: TRBJ2-2
V gene: TRBV9
D gene: .
clone size: .
CDR3 DNA: TGTGCCAGCAGCGAGAGGGCGGGATCCTACACCGGGGAGCTGTTTTTT
CDR3 protein: CASSERAGSYTGELFF

J gene: TRBJ2-5
V gene: TRBV3-1/TRBV3-2
D gene: .
clone size: once
CDR3 DNA: TGTGCCAGCAGCCAAAACAGGGGAGGCGAGACCCAGTACTTC
CDR3 protein: CASSQNRGGETQYF

J gene: TRBJ2-7
V gene: TRBV7-2
D gene: TRBD1
clone size: .
CDR3 DNA: TGTGCCAGCAGCTTGGGACAGATCTACGAGCAGTACTTC
CDR3 protein: CASSLGQIYEQYF

J gene: TRBJ1-5
V gene: TRBV6-4
D gene: .
clone size: once
CDR3 DNA: TGTGCCAGCAGTCTGACAGGCGAATGGGATCAGCCCCAGCATTTT
CDR3 protein: CASSLTGEWDQPQHF

J gene: TRBJ1-5
V gene: TRBV4-3
D gene: .
clone size: .
CDR3 DNA: TGCGCCAGCAGCCAAGATCCGAGTAGCAATCAGCCCCAGCATTTT
CDR3 protein: CASSQDPSSNQPQHF

J gene: TRBJ2-5
V gene: TRBV9
D gene: TRBD2
clone size: .
CDR3 DNA: TGTGCCAGCAGCGAGACGGGGGGGCAAGAGACCCAGTACTTC
CDR3 protein: CASSETGGQETQYF

J gene: TRBJ1-1
V gene: TRBV7-2
D gene: TRBD1
clone size: .
CDR3 DNA: TGTGCCAGCAGCTTAAGTAGGGGGCGCCAGGGCACTGAAGCTTTCTTT
CDR3 protein: CASSLSRGRQGTEAFF

J gene: TRBJ1-1
V gene: TRBV11-3
D gene: .
clone size: .
CDR3 DNA: TGTGCCAGCAGCTTGGAGGGGAACACTGAAGCTTTCTTT
CDR3 protein: CASSLEGNTEAFF

J gene: TRBJ2-7
V gene: TRBV2
D gene: TRBD1
clone size: .
CDR3 DNA: TGTGCCAGCAGTGAAGAGGGGGCGTCCGCATTAGGTTACTTC
CDR3 protein: CASSEEGASALGYF

J gene: TRBJ1-1
V gene: TRBV6-5
D gene: .
clone size: .
CDR3 DNA: TGTGCCAGCAGTTCACAGGGCTCTGAAGCTTTCTTT
CDR3 protein: CASSSQGSEAFF

J gene: TRBJ1-5
V gene: TRBV6-5
D gene: .
clone size: .
CDR3 DNA: TGTGCCAGCAGCCCCGGGGGGGAACAGCCCCAGCATTTT
CDR3 protein: CASSPGGEQPQHF